The next 29 T cell receptor beta chains were all read from a single sample in a study of T cell responses to AZD1222 COVID-19 vaccine. Measured with immunoSEQ multiplex PCR; TCRdb has only the in-frame clones, and not every one. This table has approximately 120,000 clones, 75% to 85% appearing once. The sample in question was peripheral blood, obtained 28 days after the second AZD1222 dose. The origin of the receptors is an adult who received the AZD1222 COVID-19 vaccine.

This clone showed up just once. V is TRBV10-3 and J is TRBJ1-2; weak D call: TRBD1 (6 bases). The CDR3 runs to 13 residues. Germline V lookup: CDR1 ENHRY, CDR2 SYGVKD. V was shortened by 6 bases and J by 5 bases, with 13 bases between the two germline ends. CDR3 amino acids: CAIRDSVGYGYTF. The CDR3 DNA sequence: TGTGCCATCAGGGACAGCGTCGGATATGGCTACACCTTC.

The gene calls are TRBV7-3 and TRBJ1-2; unclear D gene. V was pared by 2 bases and J by 3 bases, with 7 bases between. The CDR3 contains 13 residues. Germline CDR1 reads SGHTA; CDR2 reads FQGTGA. Written as DNA, the CDR3 is TGTGCCAGCAGCTTATCCGGGTACTATGGCTACACCTTC. Protein product: CASSLSGYYGYTF.

Here the CDR3 reads CASSQGGGGQGNYEQYF. CDR3 in DNA: TGCGCCAGCAGCCAAGGAGGTGGGGGACAGGGGAACTACGAGCAGTACTTC. V usage is TRBV4-1 and J usage is TRBJ2-7; 10 bases are a match to TRBD1. The J segment lost 3 bases and the V segment lost 1 base, leaving 9 bases of the junction unmatched. Looked up from germline, CDR1 is MGHRA and CDR2 is YSYEKL. The CDR3 sequence is 17 residues long.

The V gene is TRBV11-3, the J gene TRBJ2-1; the D gene is possibly TRBD2 (6 bases). V dropped 4 bases and J dropped 2 bases, with 18 bases sitting between them. From germline, CDR1 is SGHNT and CDR2 YENEEA. The CDR3 is 17 amino acids. For the CDR3, the DNA is TGTGCCAGCAGCTCCAATAGTCGGGGACTTACCTACAATGAGCAGTTCTTC. Protein sequence: CASSSNSRGLTYNEQFF.

This clone appeared once. The V call is TRBV28, the J call TRBJ2-7, with D possibly being TRBD2 (6 bases). The CDR3 length is 13 residues. The germline V gene has CDR1 MDHEN and CDR2 SYDVKM. Trimming shortened V by 3 bases and J by 7 bases, and 13 bases separated the two germline ends. Written as DNA, the CDR3 is TGTGCCAGCAGTTTTAAGGGAGGTGGAGAGCAGTACTTC. Translation: CASSFKGGGEQYF.

CDR3 nucleotide sequence: TGTGCCAGCAGCTTTGCGCGCTTGAACACTGAAGCTTTCTTT. It is translated as CASSFARLNTEAFF. The V gene is TRBV7-2, the J gene TRBJ1-1; the D is unclear. V shed 3 bases and J shed 0 bases, with 8 bases lying between them. The CDR3 runs to 14 residues. CDR1 is SGHTA and CDR2 is FQGNSA in the germline V gene.

The genes are TRBV4-1 and TRBJ2-5, with 9 bases aligning to TRBD1. Trimming cost V 1 base and J 5 bases; bases outside gene matches: 8. The CDR3 length is 16 residues. Germline-derived CDR1 and CDR2 are MGHRA and YSYEKL. CDR3: CASSQADRGWGETQYF. In nucleotides, the CDR3 is TGCGCCAGCAGCCAAGCCGACAGGGGGTGGGGGGAGACCCAGTACTTC.

This clone appeared once. DNA of the CDR3: TGTGCCAGCACCCTAATCGGACAGCCTGGGATCTATGGCTACACCTTC. Its protein product is CASTLIGQPGIYGYTF. The V and J genes are TRBV3-1 (or the pseudogene TRBV3-2) and TRBJ1-2, with D possibly matching TRBD1 (6 bases). There are 16 residues in the CDR3. V was clipped by 7 bases and J by 4 bases, with 22 bases between them. Germline V gene lookup returns CDR1 LGHDT and CDR2 YNNKEL (reference sequence).

The chain is built from TRBV2 and TRBJ1-1; possibly TRBD1 for D (5 bases). CDR3 length: 15 residues. The germline CDR1 and CDR2 sequences are SNHLY and FYNNEI. Trimming cost V 7 bases and J 1 base, with 16 bases left between them. The CDR3 region is CASTQGVGGNTEAFF. The CDR3, as DNA: TGTGCCAGCACCCAGGGAGTAGGAGGGAACACTGAAGCTTTCTTT.

The chain combines TRBV30 with TRBJ1-5; D ambiguous. CDR1 and CDR2 (germline): GTSNPN, SVGIG (reference sequence). V was trimmed by 4 bases and J by 8 bases, leaving 21 bases between them. This CDR3 region has 15 residues. The CDR3 bases are TGTGCCTGGATAACGCGCCACCCTTACATAGAGCCCCAGCATTTT. It codes for CAWITRHPYIEPQHF.

The chain links TRBV4-3 to TRBJ1-4; D is possibly TRBD1 (5 bases). V was cut by 0 bases and J by 4 bases, with 12 bases left in between. The CDR3 contains 16 residues. The germline CDR1 and CDR2 sequences are LGHNA and YSLEER. The CDR3 here is CASSQEPQGRNEKLFF. The CDR3 DNA follows: TGCGCCAGCAGCCAAGAGCCTCAGGGCCGTAATGAAAAACTGTTTTTT.

This chain joins TRBV19 and TRBJ1-1; 9 nucleotides match TRBD1. V gave up 3 bases and J gave up 11 bases; unmatched junction bases: 13. This CDR3 contains 15 residues. The germline V gene encodes CDR1 LNHDA and CDR2 SQIVND (reference sequence). CDR3: CASSISGTGQAEAFF. CDR3 coding DNA: TGTGCCAGTAGTATTTCCGGGACAGGGCAAGCAGAGGCTTTCTTT. The full variable domain, in which reference TRBV19 and TRBJ1-1 provide the parts outside the CDR3, is DGGITQSPKYLFRKEGQNVTLSCEQNLNHDAMYWYRQDPGQGLRLIYYSQIVNDFQKGDIAEGYSVSREKKESFPLTVTSAQKNPTAFYLCASSISGTGQAEAFFGQGTRLTVV.

The rearrangement joins TRBV7-2 to TRBJ1-1; D call uncertain. The CDR3 totals 12 residues. Trimming took off 5 bases at V and 4 bases at J, with 8 bases between the two ends. Germline-derived CDR1 and CDR2 are SGHTA and FQGNSA. Written as DNA, the CDR3 is TGTGCCAGCAGCCGTACAGTCACTGAAGCTTTCTTT. It encodes CASSRTVTEAFF.

This clone was seen a single time. The chain combines TRBV2 with TRBJ1-4, with 7 bases that match TRBD1. The ends lost 5 bases at V and 4 bases at J; junction bases unmatched: 4. The V gene's germline CDR1 is SNHLY and CDR2 FYNNEI. The CDR3 loop spans 14 amino acids. The CDR3 DNA sequence: TGTGCCAGCAGTTACAGGGGTTTTAATGAAAAACTGTTTTTT. Its translation is CASSYRGFNEKLFF.

The rearrangement links TRBV19 to TRBJ1-5, with 9 bases matching TRBD1. This CDR3 spans 18 amino acids. The V gene end was trimmed by 5 bases and the J gene end by 2 bases; junction bases not matched to a gene: 13. Germline-derived CDR1 and CDR2 are LNHDA and SQIVND (reference sequence). In DNA form, the CDR3 reads TGTGCCAGTAGTCATATCGGACAGGGGATTCGAGGCAATCAGCCCCAGCATTTT. Amino acids: CASSHIGQGIRGNQPQHF. Drawing the rest from reference TRBV19 and TRBJ1-5, the complete variable domain is DGGITQSPKYLFRKEGQNVTLSCEQNLNHDAMYWYRQDPGQGLRLIYYSQIVNDFQKGDIAEGYSVSREKKESFPLTVTSAQKNPTAFYLCASSHIGQGIRGNQPQHFGDGTRLSIL.

This sequence joins TRBV7-2 and TRBJ1-2, with 9 bases matching TRBD1. Germline assignment: CDR1 SGHTA and CDR2 FQGNSA. The CDR3 covers 14 residues. V was clipped by 6 bases and J by 3 bases; unmatched bases: 5. The CDR3 DNA is TGTGCCAGCAGGCCAACAGGGGGCGACTATGGCTACACCTTC. This codes for CASRPTGGDYGYTF.

This chain joins TRBV5-1 and TRBJ2-5, with D perhaps given as TRBD1 or TRBD2 (6 bases each). The CDR3 extends over 15 amino acids. V dropped 4 bases and J dropped 1 base, with 14 bases sitting between them. The germline gives CDR1 SGHRS, CDR2 YFSETQ. The CDR3 coding sequence is TGCGCCAGCAGCCTGGGGGGCAGCCCCCAAGAGACCCAGTACTTC. It translates to CASSLGGSPQETQYF.

The J gene is TRBJ1-1, the V gene TRBV7-2; tentatively, D is TRBD1 (6 bases). V lost 4 bases and J 5 bases, leaving 14 bases between the germline ends. Germline loops: CDR1 SGHTA, CDR2 FQGNSA. This CDR3 region has 14 residues. The CDR3 DNA reads TGTGCCAGCAGCTCAATTAGGGGGGGAACTGAAGCTTTCTTT. Translation: CASSSIRGGTEAFF. The full variable domain, completed using reference TRBV7-2 and TRBJ1-1, is GAGVSQSPSNKVTEKGKDVELRCDPISGHTALYWYRQSLGQGLEFLIYFQGNSAPDKSGLPSDRFSAERTGGSVSTLTIQRTQQEDSAVYLCASSSIRGGTEAFFGQGTRLTVV.

CDR3 amino acids: CASSFTGTGNRAANYGYTF. DNA of the CDR3: TGTGCCAGCAGCTTTACCGGGACAGGGAATCGTGCAGCTAACTATGGCTACACCTTC. This sequence joins TRBV7-9 and TRBJ1-2; TRBD1 agrees at 9 bases. Trimming removed 3 bases from V and 0 bases from J; junction bases left unmatched: 14. The germline V gene has CDR1 SEHNR and CDR2 FQNEAQ (reference sequence). This CDR3 spans 19 amino acids.

CDR3 nucleotide sequence: TGTGCCAGTACCTTCCCTGGGGCTAATGAAAAACTGTTTTTT. Translated, it gives CASTFPGANEKLFF. V usage is TRBV19 and J usage is TRBJ1-4; the D is unclear. Germline loops: CDR1 LNHDA, CDR2 SQIVND (reference sequence). CDR3 length: 14 amino acids. V was shortened by 7 bases and J by 3 bases, with 12 bases between the two germline ends.

This sequence joins TRBV5-1 and TRBJ2-1, with a possible D match to TRBD1 (5 bases). Germline-derived CDR1 and CDR2 are SGHRS and YFSETQ. With 3 bases removed from V and 10 bases from J, the gap between germline ends came to 17 bases. The CDR3 length is 14 residues. The CDR3 loop reads CASSSPQGVGEQFF. DNA of the CDR3: TGCGCCAGCAGCTCCCCGCAGGGCGTCGGAGAGCAGTTCTTC.

This clone was picked up a small number of times. The CDR3 sequence: CASSFIRKEKLFF. In DNA, the CDR3 is TGTGCCAGCAGTTTTATCCGGAAGGAAAAACTGTTTTTT. The chain combines TRBV27 with TRBJ1-4; the D is unclear. Trimming removed 3 bases from V and 8 bases from J, with 10 bases in between. This CDR3 spans 13 amino acids. Germline V gives CDR1 MNHEY, CDR2 SMNVEV (reference sequence).

The chain couples TRBV27 to TRBJ1-6; 7 nucleotides line up with TRBD1. Trimming cost V 4 bases and J 9 bases; bases outside gene matches: 3. Per germline, CDR1 MNHEY and CDR2 SMNVEV (reference sequence). The CDR3 spans 13 residues. Here the CDR3 reads CASSWQGGSPLHF. The DNA of the CDR3 is TGTGCCAGCAGTTGGCAGGGGGGTTCACCCCTCCACTTT.

The genes are TRBV27 and TRBJ2-1; 9 bases map to TRBD1. Germline trimming cut 5 bases from V and 9 bases from J; bases unmatched to any gene: 5. Germline CDR1 reads MNHEY; CDR2 reads SMNVEV (reference sequence). The CDR3 is made up of 13 amino acids. The CDR3 coding sequence is TGTGCCAGCAGTCACAGGGGGCAGGGTGAGCAGTTCTTC. Translated, it gives CASSHRGQGEQFF.

The rearrangement links TRBV5-1 to TRBJ1-6, with D unresolved. The germline CDR1 and CDR2 sequences are SGHRS and YFSETQ. V was pared by 0 bases and J by 8 bases, with 6 bases between. The CDR3 covers 13 residues. CDR3 nucleotide sequence: TGCGCCAGCAGCTTGGGAGTGGATTCACCCCTCCACTTT. Translated, it gives CASSLGVDSPLHF.

This rearrangement joins TRBV5-1 to TRBJ2-5; D might be TRBD1 (6 bases). V was cut by 0 bases and J by 2 bases, with 11 bases left in between. From germline, CDR1 is SGHRS and CDR2 YFSETQ. This CDR3 spans 15 amino acids. CDR3: CASSLGGTPQETQYF. CDR3 sequence (DNA): TGCGCCAGCAGCTTGGGAGGGACACCTCAAGAGACCCAGTACTTC.

This clone was seen once. The chain combines TRBV9 with TRBJ2-4; TRBD2 agrees at 10 bases. The CDR3 loop spans 18 amino acids. Germline values: CDR1 SGDLS, CDR2 YYNGEE. J gave up 1 base and V 1 base, and 8 bases lay outside the gene matches. CDR3 nucleotides: TGTGCCAGCAGCGTACTAGCGGGGGCCCCGGCGGCCAAAAACATTCAGTACTTC. Amino acids: CASSVLAGAPAAKNIQYF.

The chain is built from TRBV6-5 and TRBJ2-2; D perhaps matches TRBD1 (6 bases). V lost 6 bases to trimming and J lost 7 bases, with 15 bases between them. Germline CDR1 reads MNHEY; CDR2 reads SVGAGI. This CDR3 is built from 14 residues. CDR3 DNA: TGTGCCAGCAGGATCACAGGGTTTGGCGGGGAGCTGTTTTTT. Residues: CASRITGFGGELFF.

The chain joins TRBV18 to TRBJ2-3, with 12 bases identical to TRBD1. Germline values: CDR1 KGHSH, CDR2 LQKENI. V gave up 0 bases and J gave up 4 bases; unmatched junction bases: 5. The CDR3 is made up of 17 amino acids. Here the CDR3 reads CASSPPRDRGRADTQYF. CDR3 DNA: TGTGCCAGCTCACCACCGAGGGACAGGGGGCGTGCAGATACGCAGTATTTT.